The 4 T cell receptor beta chains given below trace back to one sample, sequenced in a study of blood T cell repertoires in COVID-19. Repertoires were generated with immunoSEQ multiplex PCR, while TCRdb's copy carries only in-frame clones and drops some. The table includes about 350,000 clones, roughly 90% detected once. Sequencing was done on a sample of peripheral blood. These receptors were obtained from a woman between 65 and 79 years old with COVID-19, enrolled during active disease.

The chain carries TRBV6-2 or TRBV6-3 and TRBJ2-2; D is undetermined. The germline CDR1 and CDR2 sequences are MNHEY and SVGEGT. The V end was cut by 1 base, the J end by 6 bases, with 12 bases between. This CDR3 is 15 amino acids long. The CDR3 sequence is CASSYFSGSAGELFF. The CDR3 region has the DNA TGTGCCAGCAGTTACTTTTCAGGTTCCGCCGGGGAGCTGTTTTTT.

The V and J genes are TRBV27 and TRBJ2-7, with 7 bases identical to TRBD1. This CDR3 is 15 amino acids long. The ends lost 6 bases at V and 2 bases at J; junction bases unmatched: 10. Germline assignment: CDR1 MNHEY and CDR2 SMNVEV (reference sequence). As DNA, the CDR3 is TGTGCCAGCAGATTGGGGACAGCCGCAGCCTACGAGCAGTACTTC. It is translated as CASRLGTAAAYEQYF.

V and J are TRBV6-5 and TRBJ1-1; a possible D gene is TRBD1 (5 bases). This CDR3 spans 14 amino acids. V lost 5 bases to trimming and J lost 4 bases, with 14 bases between them. The germline CDR1 and CDR2 sequences are MNHEY and SVGAGI. CDR3 loop: CASSQQELGTEAFF. The CDR3 nucleotides are TGTGCCAGCAGTCAACAGGAATTAGGCACTGAAGCTTTCTTT.

This chain joins TRBV10-2 and TRBJ1-2; D call uncertain. Trimming shortened V by 5 bases and J by 1 base, and 11 bases separated the two germline ends. The CDR3 extends over 14 amino acids. Germline CDR1 reads WSHSY; CDR2 reads SAAADI. CDR3 bases: TGCGCCAGCAGTATAAAACAGATTAACTATGGCTACACCTTC. Protein product: CASSIKQINYGYTF.